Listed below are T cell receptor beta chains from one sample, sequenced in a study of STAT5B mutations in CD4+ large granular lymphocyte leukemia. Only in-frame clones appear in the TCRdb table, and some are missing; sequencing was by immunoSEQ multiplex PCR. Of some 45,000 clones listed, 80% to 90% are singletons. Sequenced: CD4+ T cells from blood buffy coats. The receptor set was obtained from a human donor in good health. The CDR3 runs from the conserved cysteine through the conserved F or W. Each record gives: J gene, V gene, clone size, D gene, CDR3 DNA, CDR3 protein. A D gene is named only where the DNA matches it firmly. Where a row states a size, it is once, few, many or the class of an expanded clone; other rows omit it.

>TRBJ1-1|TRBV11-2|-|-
TGTGCCAGCAGCTTATCTGTAGGAAGTGCTGAAGCTTTCTTT
CASSLSVGSAEAFF
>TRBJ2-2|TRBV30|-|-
TGTGCCTGGAGAGGGGCGGCGAACACCGGGGAGCTGTTTTTT
CAWRGAANTGELFF
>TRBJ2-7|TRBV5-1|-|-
TGCGCCAGCAGCTTGGCAGGGGTCGACTCCTACGAGCAGTACTTC
CASSLAGVDSYEQYF
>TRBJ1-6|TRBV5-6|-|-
TGTGCCAGCAGCTTGTGGGTAGGGAGTATGGATTCACCCCTCCACTTT
CASSLWVGSMDSPLHF
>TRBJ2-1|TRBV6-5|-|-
TGTGCCAGCAGTTACTCAGGCGGGGCGTTCCCCAATGAGCAGTTCTTC
CASSYSGGAFPNEQFF
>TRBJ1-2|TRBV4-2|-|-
TGTGCCAGCAGCCTAACCTTGAGCGACTGGGCCACCCGTTATGGCTACACCTTC
CASSLTLSDWATRYGYTF
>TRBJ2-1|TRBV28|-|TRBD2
TGTGCCAGCAGTGCCCAACTAGCGGGAGCCTACAATGAGCAGTTCTTC
CASSAQLAGAYNEQFF
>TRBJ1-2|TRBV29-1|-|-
TGCAGCGTTGTGTGGGGGAGGGATGGCTACACCTTC
CSVVWGRDGYTF
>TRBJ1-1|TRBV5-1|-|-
TGCGCCAGCAGCTTGGAGGGGGGCATGTCCTACACTGAAGCTTTCTTT
CASSLEGGMSYTEAFF
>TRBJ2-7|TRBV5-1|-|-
TGCGCCAGCAGCTTGGCGCGCCCGACAAATTACGAGCAGTACTTC
CASSLARPTNYEQYF
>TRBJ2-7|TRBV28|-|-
TGTGCCAGCAGTTTTCTAGACTACGAGCAGTACTTC
CASSFLDYEQYF
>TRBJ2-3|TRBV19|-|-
TGTGCCAGTAGGGGGATCAGCACAGATACGCAGTATTTT
CASRGISTDTQYF
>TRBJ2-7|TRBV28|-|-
TGTGCCACTTGCTCAGACAGTCCCTACGAGCAGTACTTC
CATCSDSPYEQYF
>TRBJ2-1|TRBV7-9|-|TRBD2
TGTGCCAGCAGCTCCCGAGGGGGACTAGCGTTTGATGAGCAGTTCTTC
CASSSRGGLAFDEQFF
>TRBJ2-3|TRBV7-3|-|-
TGTGCCAGCAGCCTCCGCCGGGAAACAGATACGCAGTATTTT
CASSLRRETDTQYF
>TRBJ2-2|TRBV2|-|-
TGTGCCAGCAGTGAAGGTGAGGCCGAGACACCTAACACCGGGGAGCTGTTTTTT
CASSEGEAETPNTGELFF
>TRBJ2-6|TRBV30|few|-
TGTGCCTGGCGTCGGGGCTCGGGGGCCAACGTCCTGACTTTC
CAWRRGSGANVLTF
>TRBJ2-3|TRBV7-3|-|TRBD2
TGTGCCAGCAGCTTAGTGAGCGGGAGGGCAGATACGCAGTATTTT
CASSLVSGRADTQYF
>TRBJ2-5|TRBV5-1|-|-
TGCGCCAGCAAGTCTGAAGAGACCCAGTACTTC
CASKSEETQYF
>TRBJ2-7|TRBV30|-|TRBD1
TGTGCCTGGAGGCAACAGGGGATGGGCGAGCAGTACTTC
CAWRQQGMGEQYF
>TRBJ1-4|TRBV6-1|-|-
TGTGCCGTACTTGGACGGCCCACTAATGAAAAACTGTTTTTT
CAVLGRPTNEKLFF
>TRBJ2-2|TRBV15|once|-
TGTGCCACCAGCAGAGATTGGACAGTTAGGAACACCGGGGAGCTGTTTTTT
CATSRDWTVRNTGELFF
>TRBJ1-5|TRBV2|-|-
TGTGCCAGCAGTGATTTGGTACCTAGCAATCAGCCCCAGCATTTT
CASSDLVPSNQPQHF
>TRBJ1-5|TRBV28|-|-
TGTGCCAGCAGTTCCGGGACACAGCCCCAGCATTTT
CASSSGTQPQHF
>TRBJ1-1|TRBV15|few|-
TGTGCCACCAGCAGAGATCTGGCGGTCGAAGCTTTCTTT
CATSRDLAVEAFF
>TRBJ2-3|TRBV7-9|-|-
TGTGCCAGCAGCTTAGAAGATACGCAGTATTTT
CASSLEDTQYF
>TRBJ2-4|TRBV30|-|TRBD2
TGTGCCTGGAACCCGACGGGACTAGCGGGAGGGAGGGACATTCAGTACTTC
CAWNPTGLAGGRDIQYF
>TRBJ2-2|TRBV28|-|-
TGTGCCAGCGGCTCCCGCGGAGGGGCCTACACCGGGGAGCTGTTTTTT
CASGSRGGAYTGELFF
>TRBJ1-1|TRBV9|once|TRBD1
TGTGCCAGCAGCGTAGATAGCAGGGGGAATTCTGAAGCTTTCTTT
CASSVDSRGNSEAFF
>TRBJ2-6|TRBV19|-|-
TGTGCCAGTAGTCCCCACCGCTCTGGGGCCAACGTCCTGACTTTC
CASSPHRSGANVLTF
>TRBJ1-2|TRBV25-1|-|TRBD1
TGTGCCAGCAGTCCTCTCACCGCAGGGGGAAGCTACACCTTC
CASSPLTAGGSYTF
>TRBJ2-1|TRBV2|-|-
TGTGCCAGCAGTCCACCTCCCGGGACCACTCACAATGAGCAGTTCTTC
CASSPPPGTTHNEQFF
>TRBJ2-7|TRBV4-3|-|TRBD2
TGCGCCAGCAGCCAAGATCGGGCGGGAGTGGGATACGAGCAGTACTTC
CASSQDRAGVGYEQYF
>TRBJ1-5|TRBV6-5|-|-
TGTGCCAGCAGAACGGGCAGGGGCAATCAGCCCCAGCATTTT
CASRTGRGNQPQHF
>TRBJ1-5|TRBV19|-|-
TGTGCCAGTAGAGGCAGCGACAATAGCAATCAGCCCCAGCATTTT
CASRGSDNSNQPQHF
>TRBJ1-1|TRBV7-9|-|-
TGTGCCAGCAGCGCCGCGCCCAGAGACACTGAAGCTTTCTTT
CASSAAPRDTEAFF
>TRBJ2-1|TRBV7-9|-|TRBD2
TGTGCCAGCAGCACCCGACTAGCGGGAGGGCGTTATGAGCAGTTCTTC
CASSTRLAGGRYEQFF
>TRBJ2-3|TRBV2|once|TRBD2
TGTGCCAGCAGATTGGGACTAGCTGGAACAGATACGCAGTATTTT
CASRLGLAGTDTQYF
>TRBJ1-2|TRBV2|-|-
TGTGCCAGCAGTTCAGGGTACCTATATGGCTACACCTTC
CASSSGYLYGYTF
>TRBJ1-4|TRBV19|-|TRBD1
TGTGCCAGTAGTAGCCACAGGGGGCTCGCGGAAAAACTGTTTTTT
CASSSHRGLAEKLFF
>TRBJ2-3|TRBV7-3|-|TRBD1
TGTGCCAGCAGCCCAGGGTGGACAGGGGGCACAGATACGCAGTATTTT
CASSPGWTGGTDTQYF
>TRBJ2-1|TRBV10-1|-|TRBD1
TGCGCCAGCAGACCCGGGACAGGGGGTGGTGAGCAGTTCTTC
CASRPGTGGGEQFF
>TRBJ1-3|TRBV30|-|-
TGTGCCTGGAGTCCCTCGGGGAGAAACACCATATATTTT
CAWSPSGRNTIYF
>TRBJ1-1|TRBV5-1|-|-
TGCGCCAGCAGCTCCCTCGGGGGAGGGAACACTGAAGCTTTCTTT
CASSSLGGGNTEAFF
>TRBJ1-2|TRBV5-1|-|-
TGCGCCAGCGCTTCCGACCCGCCCTATGGCTACACCTTC
CASASDPPYGYTF
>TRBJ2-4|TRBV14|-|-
TGTGCCAGCAACGGGCAGGGAATGAGTGGTCGCAACATTCAGTACTTC
CASNGQGMSGRNIQYF
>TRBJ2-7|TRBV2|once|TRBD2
TGTGCCAGCAGTAGATTAGGGAGGGTAGGGTCACCCGAGCAGTACTTC
CASSRLGRVGSPEQYF
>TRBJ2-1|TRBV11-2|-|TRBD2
TGTGCCAGCAGCCCTCGGCCCCTAGCGGGCGAATCTGAGCAGTTCTTC
CASSPRPLAGESEQFF
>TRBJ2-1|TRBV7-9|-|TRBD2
TGTGCCAGCAGCTTAAGCCTAGCGGGCTCCTACAATGAGCAGTTCTTC
CASSLSLAGSYNEQFF
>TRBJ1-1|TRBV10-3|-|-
TGTGCCATCAGTGACCATGACAGCCGGGTAGCTGAAGCTTTCTTT
CAISDHDSRVAEAFF
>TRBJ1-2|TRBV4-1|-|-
TGCGCCAGCAGCCAAGCCCGGGCAGGGGGCTACACCTTC
CASSQARAGGYTF
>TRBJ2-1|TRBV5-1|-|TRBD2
TGCGCCAGCAGTGGTCTAGCGGACTTCTACAATGAGCAGTTCTTC
CASSGLADFYNEQFF
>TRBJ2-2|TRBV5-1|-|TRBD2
TGCGCCAGCAGCTTGGGACTAGCGGGGAACACCGGGGAGCTGTTTTTT
CASSLGLAGNTGELFF
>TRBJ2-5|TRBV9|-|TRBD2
TGTGCCAGCAGCGTAGCTCCTAGCGGGAGAGAGACCCAGTACTTC
CASSVAPSGRETQYF
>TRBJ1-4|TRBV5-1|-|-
TGCGCCAGCAGCTTGGGGTTAGCTAATGAAAAACTGTTTTTT
CASSLGLANEKLFF
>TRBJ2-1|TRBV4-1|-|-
TGCGCCAGCAGCCAAGTCCTCGCAGGGGTACAAGGCGGCCTAGGGCACAATGAGCAGTTCTTC
CASSQVLAGVQGGLGHNEQFF
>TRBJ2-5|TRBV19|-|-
TGTGCCAGTAGTATCATAGGCCAAGAGACCCAGTACTTC
CASSIIGQETQYF
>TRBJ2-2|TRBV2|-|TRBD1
TGTGCCGGACAGGTCGAGTCGAACACCGGGGAGCTGTTTTTT
CAGQVESNTGELFF
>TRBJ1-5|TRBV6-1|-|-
TGTGCCAGCAGTGTACGAGGGAATAGCAATCAGCCCCAGCATTTT
CASSVRGNSNQPQHF